This TCR beta chain derives from a study of T cell responses to AZD1222 COVID-19 vaccine. Using immunoSEQ multiplex PCR, the repertoire was profiled, and TCRdb retains in-frame clones only, with some absent. This sample carries roughly 120,000 clones, around 86% of them seen once, and the ten largest clones take 7.7%. CDR1 is SGHRS and CDR2 is YFSETQ in the germline V gene. The CDR3 contains 16 residues. With 0 bases removed from V and 2 bases from J, the gap between germline ends came to 14 bases. This chain uses TRBV5-1 with TRBJ1-2; D might be TRBD1 (5 bases). The clonotype comes from an adult in good health. Sequenced here: peripheral blood, sampled on day 0 of AZD1222 vaccination. This CDR3 reads CASSLVVGVGNYGYTF. CDR3 DNA: TGCGCCAGCAGCTTGGTTGTGGGGGTAGGGAACTATGGCTACACCTTC.